Listed here are 23 T cell receptor beta chains from one sample, sequenced in a study of tumor-infiltrating lymphocytes in primary liver carcinoma (TCRdb year 2017). TRIzol reagent was used to extract blood RNA from unsorted whole blood, while the DNeasy Blood & Tissue kit provided the germline DNA. Instrument used: Illumina HiSeq 2500. TCRbeta-specific cDNA was reverse-transcribed from 500 ng total RNA using a constant-region primer and ProtoScript II reverse transcriptase. The TCRbeta libraries were prepared through three rounds of nested multiplex PCR following a slightly modified ARM-PCR procedure. The first two PCR rounds used multiplex TRBV1-TRBV30 forward primers with a Cbeta reverse primer, each for approximately 9 cycles. In-frame beta chains were kept once TCRdb had trimmed the public reads at Q25 with fastp and called clones with MiXCR. One record per CDR3 amino acid sequence lists the most common genes and DNA. The sample includes about 320,000 distinct CDR3 sequences, with 58% observed a single time. The top ten hold about 18% of the sample.

Material for sequencing was peripheral blood. The source of these receptors is a woman in her twenties or thirties with primary liver carcinoma and hepatitis B virus infection.

As for this clonotype: As the CDR3 is not closed by the conserved phenylalanine or tryptophan, this likely results from a read error. The chain has TRBV29-1 and TRBJ1-4; D not certain. CDR3 length equals 13 residues. Looked up from germline, CDR1 is SQVTM and CDR2 is ANQGSEA. The CDR3 nucleotides read TGCATCGTTCCAGCTGGAACTAATGAAAAACTGTTTTGT. Translating it yields CIVPAGTNEKLFC.

This clonotype has ten or more counts. V is TRBV11-3 and J is TRBJ2-7; 8 nucleotides align to TRBD1. From germline, CDR1 is SGHNT and CDR2 YENEEA. The V and J ends lost 0 bases and 4 bases, in that order; junction bases with no gene match: 11. This CDR3 spans 17 amino acids. CDR3 loop: CASSLDKDRTGYYEQYF. The CDR3 DNA follows: TGTGCCAGCAGCTTAGATAAAGATCGGACAGGGTATTACGAGCAGTACTTC.

Comments on this clonotype: A clone one base away is much larger, so this may be a read error. The J gene is TRBJ2-1, the V gene TRBV6-5, with D maybe TRBD2 (6 bases). The germline V gene encodes CDR1 MNHEY and CDR2 SVGAGI. The CDR3 totals 14 residues. The CDR3: CASNSGGSYDEQFF. The DNA of the CDR3 is TGTGCCAGCAATAGCGGCGGCTCCTACGATGAGCAGTTCTTC.

This clonotype was detected a few times. The J gene is TRBJ1-5, the V gene TRBV6-2 or TRBV6-3, with no clear D. The CDR3 contains 14 residues. V dropped 1 base and J dropped 2 bases, with 6 bases sitting between them. Germline CDR1 MNHEY, CDR2 SVGEGT. CDR3 residues: CASSYFLRNQPQHF. CDR3 sequence (DNA): TGTGCCAGCAGTTACTTTCTTCGCAATCAGCCCCAGCATTTT.

A word on this clonotype: The junction and the germline gene differ at one end; a read error may be behind it. Here the CDR3 reads CASSPHPGLTENIQYF. In DNA form, the CDR3 reads TGTGCCAGCAGCCCACACCCGGGACTAACTGAAAACATTCAATACTTC. The chain has TRBV11-2 and TRBJ2-4; 7 bases are a match to TRBD2. This CDR3 is 16 amino acids long. Germline values: CDR1 SGHAT, CDR2 FQNNGV.

This clonotype was picked up many times. This chain joins TRBV6-5 and TRBJ2-7, with D unresolved. The CDR3 has 13 residues. V lost 3 bases and J lost 6, with 12 bases in between. Germline assignment: CDR1 MNHEY and CDR2 SVGAGI. CDR3 nucleotides: TGTGCCAGCAGTTATCCTTACGGGTCCGAGCAGTACTTC. It yields the protein CASSYPYGSEQYF.

Only a few counts were recorded for this clonotype. A read error may explain this, as a much larger clone is one base away. DNA of the CDR3: TGTGCCAGCAGATCCCGATGGGACAGAACATACGAGCAGTACTTC. Its translation: CASRSRWDRTYEQYF. The V gene is TRBV6-5, the J gene TRBJ2-7; 7 positions agree with TRBD1. This CDR3 contains 15 residues. The V segment lost 6 bases and the J segment 4 bases; nucleotides outside the gene matches: 12. Looked up from germline, CDR1 is MNHEY and CDR2 is SVGAGI.

In its sample, this clonotype was seen a few times. The chain employs TRBV4-2 and TRBJ1-2; the match to TRBD1 covers 7 bases. The CDR3 has 14 residues. The germline V gene encodes CDR1 LGHNA and CDR2 YNFKEQ. Unmatched junction bases numbered 11, after V lost 5 bases and J lost 8 bases. The CDR3 region is CASSDLPTGFGYTF. DNA for the CDR3: TGTGCCAGCAGCGACCTCCCGACAGGGTTCGGCTACACCTTC.

To note about this clonotype: Since a much larger clone is just one base distant, this may be a read error. The chain uses TRBV29-1 and TRBJ2-5; maybe TRBD1 (5 bases). CDR3 length: 13 amino acids. Germline CDR1 reads SQVTM; CDR2 reads ANQGSEA. Trimming removed 6 bases at V and 4 bases at J, with 15 bases between. As DNA, the CDR3 is TGCAGCGTCGAAATGGCAGGGCCAGAGACCCAGTACTTC. It yields the protein CSVEMAGPETQYF.

The V gene is TRBV6-5, the J gene TRBJ2-7, with D perhaps TRBD1 or TRBD2 (6 bases each). CDR3 size: 15 residues. The germline CDR1 and CDR2 sequences are MNHEY and SVGAGI. With 10 bases removed from V and 2 bases from J, the gap between germline ends came to 21 bases. CDR3 sequence: CATVNIGGAPYEQYF. CDR3 nucleotide sequence: TGTGCCACTGTAAATATCGGGGGCGCCCCCTACGAGCAGTACTTC.

As concerns this clonotype: A much larger clone differs from this one at a single base, so this may be a read error. This chain uses TRBV29-1 with TRBJ2-3, with TRBD2 identical over 9 bases. CDR1 SQVTM and CDR2 ANQGSEA come from the germline V gene. This CDR3 is 14 amino acids long. J gave up 7 bases and V 6 bases, and 11 bases lay outside the gene matches. The CDR3 loop reads CSVLAGASANTQYF. As DNA, the CDR3 is TGCAGCGTCTTAGCGGGAGCCAGCGCAAATACGCAGTATTTT.

This clonotype has only a few counts. This chain uses TRBV10-2 with TRBJ2-7; tentative D call: TRBD1 (5 bases). The CDR3 is 14 residues long. Germline V gene data show CDR1 as WSHSY and CDR2 as SAAADI. The V and J ends lost 8 bases and 3 bases respectively, with 17 bases between them. CDR3 sequence (DNA): TGCGCCAGCTCTCGGCAAACAGGCCACTACGAGCAGTACTTC. Residues: CASSRQTGHYEQYF.

In the case of this clonotype: The junction differs from germline at one of its ends, possibly a read error. The CDR3 spells CASSHHGQGGETQHF. The CDR3 nucleotides are TGCGCCAGCAGCCACCATGGACAGGGCGGGGAGACCCAGCACTTC. This rearrangement joins TRBV4-1 to TRBJ2-5, with 8 bases matching TRBD1. This CDR3 is built from 15 residues. Germline V gene data show CDR1 as MGHRA and CDR2 as YSYEKL.

This clonotype was counted only a few times. The rearrangement links TRBV28 to TRBJ1-4; D is possibly TRBD1 (6 bases). The V end lost 6 bases, the J end lost 4 bases, and 24 bases lay between the germline ends. This CDR3 has 18 residues. Germline values: CDR1 MDHEN, CDR2 SYDVKM. CDR3 amino acids: CASSQESQRTAFNEKLFF. CDR3 coding DNA: TGTGCCAGCAGCCAAGAGTCGCAACGGACAGCCTTTAATGAAAAACTGTTTTTT.

This clonotype has only a few counts. The J gene is TRBJ2-7, the V gene TRBV5-5; possibly TRBD1 for D (5 bases). V was pared by 3 bases and J by 4 bases, with 11 bases between. CDR3 length: 13 residues. CDR1 is SGHKS, CDR2 YYEKEE, per germline (reference sequence). The CDR3 coding sequence is TGTGCCAGCAGCTGGGCCCCAGGGTACGAGCAGTACTTC. Protein product: CASSWAPGYEQYF.

Comment on this clonotype: This may stem from a read error, because a much larger clone lies one nucleotide away. The chain combines TRBV12-3 or TRBV12-4 with TRBJ2-3, with D uncertain. CDR3 length: 15 residues. This CDR3 is CASTLDHGSTDTQYF. DNA for the CDR3: TGTGCCAGCACTTTAGACCACGGGTCAACAGATACGCAGTATTTT.

This chain joins TRBV5-4 and TRBJ1-1; 7 nucleotides align to TRBD1. The CDR3 length is 12 residues. Looked up from germline, CDR1 is SGHNT and CDR2 is YYREEE (reference sequence). The junction had 12 bases not matched to a gene; V was cut back by 9 bases and J by 10 bases. For the CDR3, the DNA is TGTGCCAAGAGCTGGGACAGTTCGGGAGCTTTCTTT. Its protein product is CAKSWDSSGAFF.

The V and J genes are TRBV11-2 and TRBJ2-7; 8 bases match TRBD2. The CDR3 loop spans 16 amino acids. Germline loops: CDR1 SGHAT, CDR2 FQNNGV. After removal of 8 bases from V and 4 bases from J, the junction contained 16 bases not matched to a gene. CDR3 loop: CASCGRMGTRPYEQYF. The CDR3 DNA is TGTGCCAGCTGCGGGAGGATGGGGACCAGGCCATACGAGCAGTACTTC.

The chain joins TRBV5-6 to TRBJ1-3; D is undetermined. This CDR3 comprises 14 residues. V lost 4 bases and J lost 3, with 11 bases in between. CDR1 is SGHDT, CDR2 YYEEEE, per germline. The CDR3 sequence is CASSPRRVGNTIYF. CDR3 bases: TGTGCCAGCAGCCCCAGACGGGTTGGAAACACCATATATTTT.

Points on this clonotype: A much larger clone is a single base away; this may be a read error. The chain carries TRBV5-4 and TRBJ1-2; 7 bases are a match to TRBD1. Germline V gene lookup returns CDR1 SGHNT and CDR2 YYREEE (reference sequence). With 3 bases clipped from V and 1 base from J, the junction kept 6 bases outside the gene matches. CDR3 length equals 15 residues. CDR3 sequence reads: CASSSEQGSNYGYTF. The CDR3 DNA reads as TGTGCCAGCAGCTCGGAACAGGGGAGTAACTATGGCTACACCTTC.

This clonotype was seen a few times. J is TRBJ1-5 and V is TRBV28, with D maybe TRBD1 (6 bases). Germline CDR1 reads MDHEN; CDR2 reads SYDVKM. This CDR3 region has 12 residues. V lost 7 bases, J lost 4 bases, and 8 bases lay in between. CDR3 protein: CASKQGNQPQHF. CDR3 sequence (DNA): TGTGCCAGCAAACAGGGTAATCAGCCCCAGCATTTT.

The CDR3 spells CATEDFITGEQYF. CDR3 DNA: TGCGCCACCGAAGACTTCATTACCGGCGAGCAGTACTTC. The chain is built from TRBV10-1 and TRBJ2-7; D not resolved. The CDR3 length is 13 residues. Germline CDR1 reads WNHNN; CDR2 reads SYGVQD (reference sequence). With 10 bases removed from V and 6 bases from J, the gap between germline ends came to 19 bases.

This clonotype was seen many times. This sequence joins TRBV12-3 or TRBV12-4 and TRBJ2-1, with D unresolved. V lost 5 bases to trimming and J lost 6 bases, with 8 bases between them. The CDR3 has 12 residues. CDR3 residues: CASSTRLNEQFF. The CDR3 bases are TGTGCCAGCAGTACCCGGCTCAATGAGCAGTTCTTC.